One and the same sample provided the 17 T cell receptor beta chains below, sequenced in a study of regulatory T cells in long-lasting Graves disease. The authors built TCR beta libraries using iRepertoire HTBI primers and Arm-PCR of CDR3 regions. TCRdb reprocessed the multiplex PCR reads with MiXCR, giving one entry per CDR3 protein. The sample yields 580,000 or so distinct CDR3 sequences, more than 15% seen once. Sample time point: newly diagnosed GD, antithyroid drugs for less than 3 months. The TCR library was prepared using RNA isolated from PBMCs. These records were also assigned to another study, of T cells in Graves' hyperthyroidism and ophthalmopathy.

This specimen consisted of peripheral blood mononuclear cells (PBMCs), obtained at new diagnosis, from a patient treated with antithyroid drugs. These receptors all stem from a man aged 18 to 35 with Graves disease.

This clonotype has ten or more counts. The chain combines TRBV5-1 with TRBJ2-2; no clear D. This CDR3 comprises 14 residues. V gave up 5 bases and J gave up 6 bases, with 14 bases separating them. Per germline, CDR1 SGHRS and CDR2 YFSETQ. The CDR3 nucleotides read TGCGCCAGCAGGCCCGACCTAGGGCCCGGGGAGCTGTTTTTT. It specifies CASRPDLGPGELFF.

V is TRBV30 and J is TRBJ2-5; 9 bases line up with TRBD1. V lost 4 bases and J lost 4; bases outside the gene matches: 4. Germline V gives CDR1 GTSNPN, CDR2 SVGIG (reference sequence). The CDR3 sequence is 13 residues long. This CDR3 reads CAWNRDRVETQYF. CDR3 sequence (DNA): TGTGCCTGGAACCGGGACAGGGTAGAGACCCAGTACTTC.

The sample holds many counts of this clonotype. The chain recombines TRBV5-1 with TRBJ1-2, with TRBD1 matching over 12 bases. CDR1 and CDR2 from the germline V gene are SGHRS and YFSETQ. The CDR3 extends over 15 amino acids. Trimming took 6 bases from V and 6 from J; bases not matched to a gene: 9. The DNA for the CDR3 is TGCGCCAGCACCCGGACGGGACAGGGGGCCGATGGCTACACCTTC. This sequence encodes CASTRTGQGADGYTF.

This clonotype came up many times. The chain has TRBV28 and TRBJ2-3; 9 nucleotides agree with TRBD2. Germline V lookup: CDR1 MDHEN, CDR2 SYDVKM. The CDR3 loop spans 17 amino acids. Trimming at V came to 7 bases and at J to 6 bases, leaving 17 bases not matched to a gene. CDR3 residues: CASNSGSIAGEGDTQYF. DNA for the CDR3: TGTGCCAGCAATTCGGGCTCGATAGCGGGAGAAGGGGATACGCAGTATTTT.

This chain uses TRBV7-3 with TRBJ1-1; a possible D gene is TRBD1 (5 bases). V was trimmed by 5 bases and J by 6 bases, leaving 16 bases between them. This CDR3 region has 14 residues. CDR1 is SGHTA and CDR2 is FQGTGA in the germline V gene. For the CDR3, the DNA is TGTGCCAGCAGCCCCGGGGGGGTGGCCGCTGAAGCTTTCTTT. As protein: CASSPGGVAAEAFF. Full variable domain (rest looked up from reference TRBV7-3 and TRBJ1-1): GAGVSQTPSNKVTEKGKYVELRCDPISGHTALYWYRQSLGQGPEFLIYFQGTGAADDSGLPNDRFFAVRPEGSVSTLKIQRTERGDSAVYLCASSPGGVAAEAFFGQGTRLTVV.

This clonotype was observed at least ten times. The V and J genes are TRBV18 and TRBJ2-1; D gene unclear. The CDR3 spans 14 residues. Germline V gene sequence: CDR1 KGHSH, CDR2 LQKENI. V was pared by 0 bases and J by 3 bases, with 6 bases between. The CDR3, as DNA: TGTGCCAGCTCACCACCGTACGGCTACAATGAGCAGTTCTTC. It translates to CASSPPYGYNEQFF.

This clonotype was recorded many times. The chain links TRBV11-2 to TRBJ2-1; weak D call: TRBD2 (6 bases). The CDR3 is made up of 11 amino acids. V was cut by 11 bases and J by 8 bases, with 13 bases left in between. Per germline, CDR1 SGHAT and CDR2 FQNNGV. This CDR3 reads CALGGGDEQFF. The CDR3 DNA reads as TGTGCCCTTGGCGGCGGGGATGAGCAGTTCTTC. The variable domain in full, completed from reference TRBV11-2 and TRBJ2-1, reads EAGVAQSPRYKIIEKRQSVAFWCNPISGHATLYWYQQILGQGPKLLIQFQNNGVVDDSQLPKDRFSAERLKGVDSTLKIQPAKLEDSAVYLCALGGGDEQFFGPGTRLTVL.

The table lists this clonotype with many counts. The chain is built from TRBV20-1 and TRBJ2-3; D tentatively fits TRBD1 or TRBD2 (6 bases each). Per the germline V gene, CDR1 is DFQATT and CDR2 is SNEGSKA (reference sequence). The CDR3 contains 12 residues. The V end was cut by 6 bases, the J end by 4 bases, with 11 bases between. CDR3 loop: CSAAGEADTQYF. In nucleotides, the CDR3 is TGCAGTGCGGCAGGGGAGGCAGATACGCAGTATTTT.

This clonotype came up many times. The rearrangement uses TRBV24-1 and TRBJ2-3, with D uncertain. CDR3 length: 13 amino acids. The germline V gene has CDR1 KGHDR and CDR2 SFDVKD. V lost 4 bases to trimming and J lost 2 bases, with 6 bases between them. The DNA for the CDR3 is TGTGCCACCAGTGACCACCTCACAGATACGCAGTATTTT. Translating gives CATSDHLTDTQYF.

This chain joins TRBV5-1 and TRBJ2-5; D gene uncertain. V lost 2 bases and J lost 0, with 11 bases in between. Germline loops: CDR1 SGHRS, CDR2 YFSETQ. The CDR3 has 15 amino acids. CDR3 DNA: TGCGCCAGCAGCTTCACCCAAGGGAACCAAGAGACCCAGTACTTC. Its translation is CASSFTQGNQETQYF.

This clonotype turned up a few times. This sequence joins TRBV6-4 and TRBJ2-1, with TRBD2 matching 14 bases. The V gene's germline CDR1 is MRHNA and CDR2 SNTAGT. The ends lost 6 bases at V and 3 bases at J; junction bases unmatched: 4. CDR3 length equals 16 residues. CDR3: CASSRLAGGLYNEQFF. The DNA for the CDR3 is TGTGCCAGCAGCCGACTAGCGGGAGGGCTCTACAATGAGCAGTTCTTC.

This clonotype was detected a few times. The gene calls are TRBV29-1 and TRBJ2-1; D ambiguous. The CDR3 runs 11 residues. Trimming pared 3 bases from V and 12 bases from J, leaving 12 bases between. The germline gives CDR1 SQVTM, CDR2 ANQGSEA. CDR3 bases: TGCAGCGTTGAGTTTCAGGACCTGCAGTTCTTC. Translating gives CSVEFQDLQFF.

This clonotype was seen at least ten times. This chain connects TRBV20-1 to TRBJ2-4; 12 positions agree with TRBD1. V was pared by 4 bases and J by 5 bases, with 3 bases of the junction left unmatched. There are 14 residues in the CDR3. Germline assignment: CDR1 DFQATT and CDR2 SNEGSKA (reference sequence). CDR3 DNA: TGCAGTGCTAAGCGGGACAGGGGGCAAAACATTCAGTACTTC. Translation: CSAKRDRGQNIQYF.

This clonotype has ten or more counts. The chain combines TRBV28 with TRBJ2-2; D is perhaps TRBD2 (5 bases). Trimming left V 2 bases short and J 1 base short, with 5 bases between. Germline CDR1 is MDHEN and CDR2 is SYDVKM. This CDR3 is 14 amino acids long. CDR3: CASSLGLNTGELFF. In nucleotides, the CDR3 is TGTGCCAGCAGTTTAGGACTGAACACCGGGGAGCTGTTTTTT.

There are many counts of this clonotype. This chain links TRBV28 with TRBJ2-1, with TRBD1 as a possible D gene (6 bases). This CDR3 spans 15 amino acids. Germline V CDR1 and CDR2: MDHEN, SYDVKM. V lost 2 bases and J lost 7, with 15 bases in between. The CDR3 protein is CASSLRQGKRNEQFF. The CDR3, as DNA: TGTGCCAGCAGTTTACGCCAGGGGAAGCGGAATGAGCAGTTCTTC.

As concerns this clonotype: With a much larger clone just one base away, this may be a read error. V and J are TRBV10-3 and TRBJ2-1; no clear D gene. The CDR3 is 15 residues long. Trimming pared 4 bases from V and 1 base from J, leaving 11 bases between. CDR1 and CDR2 (germline): ENHRY, SYGVKD. CDR3 nucleotide sequence: TGTGCCATCAGTGGATTCCAAAGATCCTACAATGAGCAGTTCTTC. Encoded protein: CAISGFQRSYNEQFF.

This clonotype was recorded at least ten times. This chain joins TRBV2 and TRBJ1-1; 9 bases agree with TRBD1. The CDR3 is 17 residues long. The trim removed 5 bases at V and 0 bases at J, leaving 10 bases unmatched. The germline V gene has CDR1 SNHLY and CDR2 FYNNEI. The CDR3 reads CASSFGQGFRVNTEAFF. CDR3 DNA sequence: TGTGCCAGCAGTTTTGGACAGGGGTTTAGGGTGAACACTGAAGCTTTCTTT. Complete variable domain (other parts from reference TRBV2 and TRBJ1-1): EPEVTQTPSHQVTQMGQEVILRCVPISNHLYFYWYRQILGQKVEFLVSFYNNEISEKSEIFDDQFSVERPDGSNFTLKIRSTKLEDSAMYFCASSFGQGFRVNTEAFFGQGTRLTVV.